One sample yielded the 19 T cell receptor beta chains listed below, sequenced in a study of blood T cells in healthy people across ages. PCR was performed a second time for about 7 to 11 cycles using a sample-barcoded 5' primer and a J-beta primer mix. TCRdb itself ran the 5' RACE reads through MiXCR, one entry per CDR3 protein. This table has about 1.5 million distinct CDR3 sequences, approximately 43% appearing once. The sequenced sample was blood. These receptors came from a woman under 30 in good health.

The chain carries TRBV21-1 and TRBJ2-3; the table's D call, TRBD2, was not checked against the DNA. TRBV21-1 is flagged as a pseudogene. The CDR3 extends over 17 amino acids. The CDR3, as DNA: TGTGCCAGCAGCAAAGAGGCGGCTAGCGATAGCACAGATACGCAGTATTTT. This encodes CASSKEAASDSTDTQYF.

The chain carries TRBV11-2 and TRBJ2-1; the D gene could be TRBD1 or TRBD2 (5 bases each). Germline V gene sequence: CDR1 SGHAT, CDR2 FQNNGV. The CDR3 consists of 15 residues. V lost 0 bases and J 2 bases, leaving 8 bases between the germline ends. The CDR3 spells CASSLDLGAYNEQFF. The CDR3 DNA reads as TGTGCCAGCAGCTTAGATTTGGGGGCCTACAATGAGCAGTTCTTC.

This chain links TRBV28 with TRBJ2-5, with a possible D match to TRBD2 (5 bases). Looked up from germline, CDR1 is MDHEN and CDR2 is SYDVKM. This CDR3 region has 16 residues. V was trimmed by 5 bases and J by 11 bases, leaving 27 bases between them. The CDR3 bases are TGTGCCAGCAGTCCCCGGCCCACCGGGATCTACAATGAGCAGTACTTC. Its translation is CASSPRPTGIYNEQYF.

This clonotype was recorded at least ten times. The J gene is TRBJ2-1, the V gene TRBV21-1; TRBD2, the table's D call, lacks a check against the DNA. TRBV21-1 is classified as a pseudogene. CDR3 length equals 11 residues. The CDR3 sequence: CASSRLAGWFF. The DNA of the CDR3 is TGTGCCAGCAGCCGTCTAGCGGGTTGGTTCTTC.

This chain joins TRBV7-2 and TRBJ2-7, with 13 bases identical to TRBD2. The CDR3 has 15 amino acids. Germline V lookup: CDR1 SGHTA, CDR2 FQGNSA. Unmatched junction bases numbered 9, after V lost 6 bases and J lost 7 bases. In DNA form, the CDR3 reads TGTGCCAGCAGGTTCACTAGCGGGAGGGGAGAGGAGCAGTACTTC. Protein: CASRFTSGRGEEQYF.

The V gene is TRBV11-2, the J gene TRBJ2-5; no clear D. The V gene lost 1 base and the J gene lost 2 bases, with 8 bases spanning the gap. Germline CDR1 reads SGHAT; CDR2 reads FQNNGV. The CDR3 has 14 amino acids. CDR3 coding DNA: TGTGCCAGCAGCTTAGTCGGAAGACAAGAGACCCAGTACTTC. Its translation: CASSLVGRQETQYF.

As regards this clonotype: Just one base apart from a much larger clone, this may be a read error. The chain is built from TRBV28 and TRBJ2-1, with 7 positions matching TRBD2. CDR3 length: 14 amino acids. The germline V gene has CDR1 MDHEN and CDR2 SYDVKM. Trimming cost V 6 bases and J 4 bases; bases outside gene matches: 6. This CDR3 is CASSMGGGYNEQFF. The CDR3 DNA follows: TGTGCCAGCAGCATGGGCGGGGGTTACAATGAGCAGTTCTTC.

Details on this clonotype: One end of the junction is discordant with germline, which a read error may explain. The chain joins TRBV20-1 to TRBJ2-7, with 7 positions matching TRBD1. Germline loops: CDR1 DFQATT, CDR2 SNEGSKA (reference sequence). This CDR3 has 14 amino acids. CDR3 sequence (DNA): TGCAGTGCCGAAACAGGGGTCAGCTCCTACGAGCGGTACTTC. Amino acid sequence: CSAETGVSSYERYF.

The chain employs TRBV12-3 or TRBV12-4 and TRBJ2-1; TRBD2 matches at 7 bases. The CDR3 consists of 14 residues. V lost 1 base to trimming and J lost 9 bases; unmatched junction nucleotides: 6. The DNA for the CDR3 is TGTGCCAGCAGTTTAGTCGCAGCGGGGACTGAGCAGTTCTTC. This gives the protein CASSLVAAGTEQFF.

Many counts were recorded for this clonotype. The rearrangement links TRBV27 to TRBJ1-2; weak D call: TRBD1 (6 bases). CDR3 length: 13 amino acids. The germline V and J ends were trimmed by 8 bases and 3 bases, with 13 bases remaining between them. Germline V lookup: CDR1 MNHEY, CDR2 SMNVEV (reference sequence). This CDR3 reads CASSPQGYYGYTF. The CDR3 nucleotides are TGTGCCAGCTCACCACAGGGCTACTATGGCTACACCTTC.

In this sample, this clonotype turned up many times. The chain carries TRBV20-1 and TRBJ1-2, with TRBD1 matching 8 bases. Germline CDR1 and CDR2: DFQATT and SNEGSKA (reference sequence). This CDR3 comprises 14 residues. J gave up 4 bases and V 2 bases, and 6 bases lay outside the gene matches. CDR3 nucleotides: TGCAGTGCTAGACCAGGGGGCAAGAGCTATGGCTACACCTTC. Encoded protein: CSARPGGKSYGYTF.

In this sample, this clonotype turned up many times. The CDR3 sequence is CASTRGFRGYTF. CDR3 sequence (DNA): TGTGCCAGCACCCGAGGGTTTAGGGGCTACACCTTC. V is TRBV12-3 or TRBV12-4 and J is TRBJ1-2; D is unresolved. Trimming left V 7 bases short and J 8 bases short, with 14 bases between. This CDR3 is built from 12 residues.

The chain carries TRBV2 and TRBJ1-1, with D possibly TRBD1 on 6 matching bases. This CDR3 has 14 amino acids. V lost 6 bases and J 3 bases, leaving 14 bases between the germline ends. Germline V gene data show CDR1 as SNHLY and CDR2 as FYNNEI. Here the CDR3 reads CASSPVRGHTEAFF. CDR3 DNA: TGTGCCAGCAGCCCGGTACGGGGGCACACTGAAGCTTTCTTT.

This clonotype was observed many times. The CDR3: CAIGGPREPEAFF. CDR3 sequence (DNA): TGTGCCATCGGGGGGCCCCGGGAACCTGAAGCTTTCTTT. This chain joins TRBV15 and TRBJ1-1; TRBD1 is a possible D gene (6 bases). V lost 10 bases and J lost 6, with 18 bases in between. The CDR3 is 13 amino acids. Germline V gene lookup returns CDR1 LNHNV and CDR2 YYDKDF (reference sequence).

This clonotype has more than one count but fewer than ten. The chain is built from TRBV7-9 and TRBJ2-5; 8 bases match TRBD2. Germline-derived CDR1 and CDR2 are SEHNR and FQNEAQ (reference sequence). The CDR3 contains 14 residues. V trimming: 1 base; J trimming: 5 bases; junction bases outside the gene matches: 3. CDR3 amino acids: CASSLDAGGETQYF. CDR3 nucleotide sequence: TGTGCCAGCAGCTTAGATGCGGGAGGCGAGACCCAGTACTTC.

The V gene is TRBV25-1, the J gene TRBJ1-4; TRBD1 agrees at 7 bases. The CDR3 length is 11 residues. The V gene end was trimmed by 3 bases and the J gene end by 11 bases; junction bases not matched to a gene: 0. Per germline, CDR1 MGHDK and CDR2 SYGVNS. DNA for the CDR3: TGTGCCAGCAGTGACAGGGGGAAACTGTTTTTT. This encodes CASSDRGKLFF.

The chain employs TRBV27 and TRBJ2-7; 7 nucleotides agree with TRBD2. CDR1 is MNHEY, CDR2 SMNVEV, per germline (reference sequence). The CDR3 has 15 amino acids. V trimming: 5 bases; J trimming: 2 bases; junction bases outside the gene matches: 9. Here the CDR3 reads CASSPYERGPYEQYF. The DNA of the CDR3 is TGTGCCAGCAGTCCCTATGAGCGGGGACCCTACGAGCAGTACTTC.

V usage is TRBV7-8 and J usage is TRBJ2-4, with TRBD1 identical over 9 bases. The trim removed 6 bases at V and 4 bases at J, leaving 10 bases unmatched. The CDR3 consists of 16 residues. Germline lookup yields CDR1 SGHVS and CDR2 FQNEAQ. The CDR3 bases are TGTGCCAGCAGAGCTGCCGGGACAGGGCTTAAAAACATTCAGTACTTC. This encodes CASRAAGTGLKNIQYF.

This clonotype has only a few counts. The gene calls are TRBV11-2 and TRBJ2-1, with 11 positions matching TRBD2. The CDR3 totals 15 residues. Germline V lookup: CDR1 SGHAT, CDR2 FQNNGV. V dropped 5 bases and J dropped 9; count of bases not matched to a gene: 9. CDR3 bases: TGTGCCAGCAGCGCTATTAGCGGGAGGGCTATTGAGCAGTTCTTC. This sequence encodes CASSAISGRAIEQFF.